Below, 32 T cell receptor beta chains from the same sample are listed, as sequenced in a study of cytotoxic CD8 clonotypes in ibrutinib-treated CLL. Clones were sequenced by immunoSEQ multiplex PCR, and TCRdb holds only the in-frame ones, with some missing. The sample consists of more than 200,000 clones, 60% to 80% of them appearing once. Source: PBMCs, taken after 12 months of ibrutinib treatment. These TCRs come from a human donor with chronic lymphocytic leukemia.

The V and J genes are TRBV6-5 and TRBJ2-7; D is possibly TRBD1 (6 bases). This CDR3 region has 15 residues. Trimming pared 4 bases from V and 0 bases from J, leaving 13 bases between. Germline CDR1 is MNHEY and CDR2 is SVGAGI. In DNA, the CDR3 is TGTGCCAGCAGTTCTACAGGGACCCACTCCTACGAGCAGTACTTC. Its protein is CASSSTGTHSYEQYF.

The genes are TRBV6-5 and TRBJ2-1, with D possibly TRBD1 on 6 matching bases. V lost 5 bases, J lost 9 bases, and 17 bases lay in between. Germline V gene sequence: CDR1 MNHEY, CDR2 SVGAGI. The CDR3 has 14 amino acids. The CDR3 bases are TGTGCCAGCAGTGGGACATGGCCTGGGGGTGAGCAGTTCTTC. This sequence encodes CASSGTWPGGEQFF.

The chain carries TRBV9 and TRBJ1-1, with unresolved D. The V and J ends lost 0 bases and 1 base respectively, with 7 bases between them. Germline CDR1 and CDR2: SGDLS and YYNGEE. The CDR3 covers 14 residues. The CDR3 spells CASSVGRQNTEAFF. The CDR3 DNA reads TGTGCCAGCAGCGTAGGTCGGCAGAACACTGAAGCTTTCTTT.

This chain joins TRBV18 and TRBJ2-7, with a tentative D call TRBD1 (6 bases). The V and J ends lost 5 bases and 4 bases respectively, with 9 bases between them. CDR3 size: 12 residues. Per the germline V gene, CDR1 is KGHSH and CDR2 is LQKENI. The CDR3 loop is CASSEQGYEQYF. The CDR3 nucleotides read TGTGCCAGCTCAGAACAGGGTTACGAGCAGTACTTC.

V usage is TRBV4-1 and J usage is TRBJ2-3; 9 nucleotides agree with TRBD2. CDR1 and CDR2 (germline): MGHRA, YSYEKL. V was pared by 1 base and J by 3 bases, with 11 bases of the junction left unmatched. The CDR3 has 18 amino acids. CDR3 in amino acids: CASSQGPPWAGGTDTQYF. The CDR3, as DNA: TGCGCCAGCAGCCAAGGCCCCCCTTGGGCGGGGGGGACAGATACGCAGTATTTT.

This CDR3 is CARDGRMNTEAFF. CDR3 bases: TGTGCCCGAGACGGCCGCATGAACACTGAAGCTTTCTTT. This chain connects TRBV30 to TRBJ1-1; D remains unclear. The V and J ends lost 8 bases and 0 bases respectively, with 13 bases between them. The CDR3 extends over 13 amino acids. Germline V lookup: CDR1 GTSNPN, CDR2 SVGIG (reference sequence).

Of note for this clone: A much larger clone differs by one base, so this may be a read error. The chain couples TRBV7-2 to TRBJ1-1, with D possibly being TRBD1 (5 bases). Germline loops: CDR1 SGHTA, CDR2 FQGNSA. CDR3 length: 13 amino acids. The V end lost 2 bases, the J end lost 1 base, and 5 bases lay between the germline ends. For the CDR3, the DNA is TGTGCCAGCAGCTTACAGGGGAACACTGAAGCTTTCTTT. Its protein product is CASSLQGNTEAFF.

A few counts support this clone. V is TRBV6-5 and J is TRBJ1-4; D not resolved. Germline assignment: CDR1 MNHEY and CDR2 SVGAGI. The V gene lost 6 bases and the J gene lost 8 bases, with 4 bases spanning the gap. This CDR3 is built from 10 residues. The CDR3 DNA follows: TGTGCCAGCAGGACAGAAAAACTGTTTTTT. It yields the protein CASRTEKLFF.

This chain joins TRBV19 and TRBJ1-2; TRBD1 aligns across 7 bases. The CDR3 extends over 16 amino acids. V lost 7 bases to trimming and J lost 4 bases; unmatched junction nucleotides: 15. Germline V gene lookup returns CDR1 LNHDA and CDR2 SQIVND (reference sequence). The CDR3: CASKRRGTAVPYGYTF. CDR3 DNA sequence: TGTGCCAGTAAAAGAAGGGGGACAGCAGTTCCCTATGGCTACACCTTC.

This clone was seen more than once but under ten times. CDR3 DNA sequence: TGCAGTGTGGGCGTCGGGGAGACCCAGTACTTC. It translates to CSVGVGETQYF. The rearrangement joins TRBV20-1 to TRBJ2-5; no reliable D call. This CDR3 contains 11 residues. Deletions cut 7 bases from V and 5 bases from J, with 11 bases between. Looked up from germline, CDR1 is DFQATT and CDR2 is SNEGSKA (reference sequence).

This clone was counted only a few times. Since a much larger clone is just one base distant, this may be a read error. This chain links TRBV11-3 with TRBJ1-1; D ambiguous. CDR1 is SGHNT, CDR2 YENEEA, per germline. Deletions cut 0 bases from V and 0 bases from J, with 5 bases between. The CDR3 has 14 amino acids. CDR3 region: CASSLDRLNTEAFF. The DNA of the CDR3 is TGTGCCAGCAGCTTAGACAGGCTGAACACTGAAGCTTTCTTT.

This clone was counted between two and nine times. The chain couples TRBV30 to TRBJ1-5; D is perhaps TRBD1 (5 bases). V lost 2 bases, J lost 9 bases, and 17 bases lay in between. The CDR3 extends over 14 amino acids. The germline V gene encodes CDR1 GTSNPN and CDR2 SVGIG (reference sequence). The DNA of the CDR3 is TGTGCCTGGAGTAGAGAGAGGCAGGGATCGCCCCAGCATTTT. Translated: CAWSRERQGSPQHF.

V is TRBV5-8 and J is TRBJ1-5; possibly TRBD1 for D (6 bases). This CDR3 has 16 residues. Germline CDR1 is SGHTS and CDR2 is YDEGEE. The germline V and J ends were trimmed by 0 bases and 1 base, with 11 bases remaining between them. CDR3 loop: CASSLGQGRSNQPQHF. CDR3 sequence (DNA): TGTGCCAGCAGCTTGGGCCAGGGGCGCAGCAATCAGCCCCAGCATTTT.

This chain links TRBV7-9 with TRBJ1-1, with D unresolved. V was trimmed by 3 bases and J by 0 bases, leaving 11 bases between them. Germline CDR1 and CDR2: SEHNR and FQNEAQ (reference sequence). The CDR3 consists of 15 residues. CDR3 residues: CASSFLVGMNTEAFF. The CDR3 DNA is TGTGCCAGCAGCTTTCTGGTGGGTATGAACACTGAAGCTTTCTTT.

V and J are TRBV2 and TRBJ1-1; D gene unclear. This CDR3 comprises 12 residues. Per germline, CDR1 SNHLY and CDR2 FYNNEI. V lost 6 bases to trimming and J lost 4 bases, with 9 bases between them. As DNA, the CDR3 is TGTGCCAGCAGCGCGGACGGCACTGAAGCTTTCTTT. Residues: CASSADGTEAFF.

In the case of this clone: The same CDR3 can be traced to other DNA sequences in this sample. This chain uses TRBV6-5 with TRBJ1-2; D call uncertain. Germline V gene sequence: CDR1 MNHEY, CDR2 SVGAGI. CDR3 length: 13 amino acids. Trimming took 2 bases from V and 4 from J, leaving 8 bases between them. The CDR3 nucleotides read TGTGCCAGCAGTTACCGAGGGCGCTATGGCTACACCTTC. Amino acids: CASSYRGRYGYTF.

The V and J genes are TRBV30 and TRBJ2-3; a weak D match, TRBD2 (6 bases). The CDR3 is 13 amino acids. V was trimmed by 1 base and J by 4 bases, leaving 9 bases between them. Germline V CDR1 and CDR2: GTSNPN, SVGIG (reference sequence). This CDR3 is CAWSGLVADTQYF. The DNA of the CDR3 is TGTGCCTGGAGTGGACTAGTAGCAGATACGCAGTATTTT.

This clone was picked up many times. The CDR3 spells CASSVFGEQYF. CDR3 sequence (DNA): TGTGCCAGTAGTGTCTTCGGGGAGCAGTACTTC. V gene TRBV19 combines with J gene TRBJ2-7; D is unresolved. The CDR3 loop spans 11 amino acids. V gave up 5 bases and J gave up 7 bases, with 9 bases separating them. The germline V gene encodes CDR1 LNHDA and CDR2 SQIVND (reference sequence).

The table lists this clone with a count of one. This sequence joins TRBV5-1 and TRBJ1-2, with D possibly TRBD1 on 5 matching bases. V gave up 0 bases and J gave up 4 bases, with 16 bases separating them. The CDR3 runs to 16 residues. Germline-derived CDR1 and CDR2 are SGHRS and YFSETQ. CDR3 region: CASSLGGPPKVYGYTF. CDR3 nucleotides: TGCGCCAGCAGCTTGGGGGGACCCCCGAAGGTCTATGGCTACACCTTC.

In its sample, this clone was seen a few times. The rearrangement uses TRBV10-3 and TRBJ2-7, with 10 positions matching TRBD1. Germline V gene sequence: CDR1 ENHRY, CDR2 SYGVKD. J lost 6 bases, V lost 4 bases, and 9 bases had no gene match. This CDR3 has 15 amino acids. CDR3 amino acids: CAISGTAGTGVEQYF. The CDR3 DNA sequence: TGTGCCATCAGTGGGACCGCCGGGACAGGGGTCGAGCAGTACTTC.

The J gene is TRBJ2-7, the V gene TRBV30, with unresolved D. V lost 2 bases and J lost 3, with 8 bases in between. The CDR3 sequence is 12 residues long. Germline V gene sequence: CDR1 GTSNPN, CDR2 SVGIG (reference sequence). CDR3: CAWSPQDYEQYF. The CDR3 DNA sequence: TGTGCCTGGAGTCCCCAGGACTACGAGCAGTACTTC. The whole variable domain, remainder taken from reference TRBV30 and TRBJ2-7, is SQTIHQWPATLVQPVGSPLSLECTVEGTSNPNLYWYRQAAGRGLQLLFYSVGIGQISSEVPQNLSASRPQDRQFILSSKKLLLSDSGFYLCAWSPQDYEQYFGPGTRLTVT.

Ten or more counts support this clone. The chain uses TRBV2 and TRBJ1-2, with D perhaps TRBD1 (5 bases). The ends were cut back, 4 bases at V and 7 bases at J, with 13 bases in the middle. The V gene's germline CDR1 is SNHLY and CDR2 FYNNEI. CDR3 length: 13 amino acids. For the CDR3, the DNA is TGTGCCAGCAGTGCATCAGGGTTCCTTGGCTACACCTTC. The encoded protein is CASSASGFLGYTF.

This sequence joins TRBV7-8 and TRBJ2-6; TRBD1 is a possible D gene (6 bases). Germline V gives CDR1 SGHVS, CDR2 FQNEAQ. The CDR3 consists of 15 residues. Deletions cut 5 bases from V and 4 bases from J, with 12 bases between. The CDR3 nucleotides are TGTGCCAGCAGCCCTCAGGGGACCGGGGCCAACGTCCTGACTTTC. It translates to CASSPQGTGANVLTF.

This clone was picked up a small number of times. The chain recombines TRBV7-2 with TRBJ2-3; either TRBD1 or TRBD2 may fit D (5 bases each). The V end lost 3 bases, the J end lost 0 bases, and 13 bases lay between the germline ends. In germline, CDR1 is SGHTA, CDR2 FQGNSA. The CDR3 spans 16 residues. The CDR3 bases are TGTGCCAGCAGCTTCAGGGTAAGCGGAAGCACAGATACGCAGTATTTT. It translates to CASSFRVSGSTDTQYF.

The chain recombines TRBV7-9 with TRBJ1-1, with D possibly matching TRBD1 (6 bases). This CDR3 comprises 14 residues. Per the germline V gene, CDR1 is SEHNR and CDR2 is FQNEAQ (reference sequence). V lost 5 bases, J lost 6 bases, and 16 bases lay in between. The CDR3 region is CASSPEGQNAEAFF. The CDR3 DNA is TGTGCCAGCAGCCCGGAGGGACAAAACGCTGAAGCTTTCTTT.

This chain uses TRBV6-1 with TRBJ1-4; D is possibly TRBD1 (6 bases). Germline CDR1 reads MNHNS; CDR2 reads SASEGT. V was trimmed by 6 bases and J by 6 bases, leaving 14 bases between them. CDR3 size: 14 residues. The CDR3 DNA reads as TGTGCCAGCAGGAGGGGGGCCGTCGATGAAAAACTGTTTTTT. Protein sequence: CASRRGAVDEKLFF.

The rearrangement uses TRBV2 and TRBJ1-1; D ambiguous. V gave up 1 base and J gave up 10 bases, with 16 bases separating them. The germline gives CDR1 SNHLY, CDR2 FYNNEI. This CDR3 has 14 residues. CDR3 region: CASSEVAGKRGAFF. The CDR3 DNA is TGTGCCAGCAGTGAAGTCGCGGGAAAAAGAGGAGCTTTCTTT.

This chain links TRBV6-5 with TRBJ2-3; perhaps D is TRBD1 or TRBD2 (5 bases each). Germline values: CDR1 MNHEY, CDR2 SVGAGI. Trimming cost V 5 bases and J 4 bases, with 16 bases left between them. CDR3 size: 15 residues. The CDR3 is CASSNGDRSSDTQYF. The CDR3 nucleotides are TGTGCCAGCAGTAACGGGGACCGTAGCTCAGATACGCAGTATTTT.

The CDR3 nucleotides read TGTGCCACCGCGGGGAGCACCGGGGAGCTGTTTTTT. Translation: CATAGSTGELFF. This chain connects TRBV7-3 to TRBJ2-2; perhaps TRBD2 as D (6 bases). CDR3 length: 12 residues. The V end lost 10 bases, the J end lost 4 bases, and 10 bases lay between the germline ends. In germline, CDR1 is SGHTA, CDR2 FQGTGA.

The chain recombines TRBV6-1 with TRBJ1-2, with D tentatively TRBD1 (5 bases). The CDR3 totals 16 residues. Between the trimmed V and J ends, which lost 0 bases and 7 bases, there was a span of 18 bases. Germline CDR1 MNHNS, CDR2 SASEGT. CDR3 protein: CASSEALGAPAPGYTF. In DNA form, the CDR3 reads TGTGCCAGCAGTGAAGCGCTCGGGGCTCCGGCGCCTGGCTACACCTTC.

This clone was seen only a few times. This chain uses TRBV5-1 with TRBJ1-1; D is perhaps TRBD1 (6 bases). Trimming removed 3 bases from V and 5 bases from J, with 14 bases in between. Germline V gene sequence: CDR1 SGHRS, CDR2 YFSETQ. The CDR3 spans 14 residues. The CDR3 bases are TGCGCCAGCAGCTCCCCAGGGGTAGGGACTGAAGCTTTCTTT. Its protein product is CASSSPGVGTEAFF.

The chain is built from TRBV15 and TRBJ2-7; 9 bases are a match to TRBD1. The CDR3 has 15 amino acids. The germline V gene has CDR1 LNHNV and CDR2 YYDKDF (reference sequence). With 3 bases clipped from V and 5 bases from J, the junction kept 8 bases outside the gene matches. The DNA of the CDR3 is TGTGCCACCAGCAGCCCCCGGACAGGGGACAACGAGCAGTACTTC. Translating it yields CATSSPRTGDNEQYF.